Below are 3 T cell receptor beta chains sequenced from a single sample in a study of cytotoxic CD8 clonotypes in ibrutinib-treated CLL. TCRdb keeps only in-frame clones here, not all; method: immunoSEQ multiplex PCR. The sample includes more than 15,000 clones, about 81% seen only once; the top ten take about 17%. This material consisted of PBMCs, taken before ibrutinib treatment. Receptors originate from a human donor with chronic lymphocytic leukemia.

This chain uses TRBV10-1 with TRBJ2-1, with 8 bases that match TRBD2. CDR3 length: 16 residues. Germline loops: CDR1 WNHNN, CDR2 SYGVQD (reference sequence). V was pared by 5 bases and J by 4 bases, with 10 bases of the junction left unmatched. The CDR3 region is CASSKVAGGIYNEQFF. The CDR3 coding sequence is TGCGCCAGCAGTAAAGTTGCGGGGGGAATATACAATGAGCAGTTCTTC.

This chain links TRBV29-1 with TRBJ2-2, with D perhaps given as TRBD1 or TRBD2 (5 bases each). CDR3 length: 17 residues. Germline lookup yields CDR1 SQVTM and CDR2 ANQGSEA. Trimming cost V 4 bases and J 0 bases, with 18 bases left between them. CDR3 region: CSVGGPIEGANTGELFF. CDR3 sequence (DNA): TGCAGCGTTGGGGGCCCCATTGAGGGTGCGAACACCGGGGAGCTGTTTTTT.

This clone was detected only a few times. The chain joins TRBV19 to TRBJ2-2; 7 bases align to TRBD2. The CDR3 covers 13 residues. V was pared by 4 bases and J by 5 bases, with 1 base of the junction left unmatched. CDR1 and CDR2 (germline): LNHDA, SQIVND (reference sequence). The CDR3 spells CASSNSGTGELFF. CDR3 DNA sequence: TGTGCCAGTAGTAATAGCGGGACCGGGGAGCTGTTTTTT.